The following is a T cell receptor (beta chain) sequence with its context. Sequencing used immunoSEQ multiplex PCR; TCRdb keeps in-frame clones, though not all of them. The sample records approximately 150,000 clones, about 87% being singletons. There are 15 residues in the CDR3. CDR1 LGHNA and CDR2 YNFKEQ come from the germline V gene. The V and J ends lost 1 base and 8 bases respectively, with 12 bases between them. These data belong to a study of blood T cell repertoires in COVID-19. The J gene is TRBJ1-6, the V gene TRBV4-2, with D possibly matching TRBD1 (5 bases). Sequenced input: PBMCs or T cells enriched from blood (not recorded which). The TCR was taken from a man between 60 and 75 years old who had recovered from COVID-19. The CDR3 spells CASSQGAGVDSPLHF. The CDR3 DNA reads TGTGCCAGCAGCCAAGGGGCGGGGGTTGATTCACCCCTCCACTTT.